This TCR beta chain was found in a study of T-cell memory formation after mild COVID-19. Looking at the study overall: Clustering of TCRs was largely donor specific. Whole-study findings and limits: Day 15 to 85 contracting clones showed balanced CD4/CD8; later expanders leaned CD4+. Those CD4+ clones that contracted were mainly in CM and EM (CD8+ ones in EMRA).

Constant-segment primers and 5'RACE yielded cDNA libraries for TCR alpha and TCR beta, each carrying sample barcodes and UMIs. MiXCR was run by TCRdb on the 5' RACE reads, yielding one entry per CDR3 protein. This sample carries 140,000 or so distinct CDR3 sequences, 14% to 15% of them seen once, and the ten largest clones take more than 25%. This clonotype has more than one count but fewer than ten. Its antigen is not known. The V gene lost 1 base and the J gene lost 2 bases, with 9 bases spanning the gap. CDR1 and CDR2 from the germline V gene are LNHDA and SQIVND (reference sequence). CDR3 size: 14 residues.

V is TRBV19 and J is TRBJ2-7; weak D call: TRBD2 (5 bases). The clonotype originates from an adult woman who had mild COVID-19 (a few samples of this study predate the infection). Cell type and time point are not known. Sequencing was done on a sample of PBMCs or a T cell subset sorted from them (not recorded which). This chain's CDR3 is CASSIGGRAYEQYF. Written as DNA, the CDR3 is TGTGCCAGTAGTATAGGAGGGAGAGCCTACGAGCAGTACTTC.